The 12 T cell receptor beta chains below all came from one sample that was sequenced in a study of blood T cell repertoires in COVID-19. TCRdb's copy holds only in-frame clones and misses some; the assay was immunoSEQ multiplex PCR. Here the sample spans under 400,000 clones, around nine tenths being singletons. Input material: PBMCs or T cells enriched from blood (not recorded which). These receptors all stem from a woman between 25 and 40 years old who had been exposed to COVID-19.

J is TRBJ2-5 and V is TRBV15, with D perhaps matching TRBD1 (6 bases). CDR3 length: 13 amino acids. Germline V gene lookup returns CDR1 LNHNV and CDR2 YYDKDF (reference sequence). Deletions cut 0 bases from V and 10 bases from J, with 12 bases between. Here the CDR3 DNA reads TGTGCCACCAGCAGAGATTTCCGGACAGACCAGTACTTC. It translates to CATSRDFRTDQYF.

The chain employs TRBV7-8 and TRBJ1-2; no reliable D call. The germline V gene has CDR1 SGHVS and CDR2 FQNEAQ. V dropped 5 bases and J dropped 1 base, with 14 bases sitting between them. This CDR3 has 15 residues. This CDR3 is CASSPNRRYNYGYTF. As DNA, the CDR3 is TGTGCCAGCAGCCCGAACAGACGATATAACTATGGCTACACCTTC.

The genes are TRBV2 and TRBJ2-5; TRBD2 aligns across 14 bases. This CDR3 comprises 15 residues. CDR1 SNHLY and CDR2 FYNNEI come from the germline V gene. V lost 4 bases, J lost 5 bases, and 3 bases stayed unmatched. The CDR3 coding sequence is TGTGCCAGCAGTGTGACTAGCGGGAGGGGGGAGACCCAGTACTTC. Translating it yields CASSVTSGRGETQYF.

This chain links TRBV2 with TRBJ2-3, with TRBD2 as a possible D gene (5 bases). Germline CDR1 is SNHLY and CDR2 is FYNNEI. Deletions cut 7 bases from V and 8 bases from J, with 10 bases between. This CDR3 comprises 11 residues. DNA for the CDR3: TGTGCCAGCATTAGCGAACGTACGCAGTATTTT. Amino acid sequence: CASISERTQYF.

The V gene is TRBV2, the J gene TRBJ1-1, with 7 nucleotides matching TRBD1. CDR3 size: 19 residues. Germline CDR1 reads SNHLY; CDR2 reads FYNNEI. J was trimmed by 1 base and V by 6 bases; bases with no gene match: 20. CDR3 residues: CASSTRGQQGAPPNTEAFF. The DNA for the CDR3 is TGTGCCAGCAGCACCAGGGGACAGCAGGGCGCCCCTCCGAACACTGAAGCTTTCTTT.

This chain connects TRBV11-2 to TRBJ2-5; TRBD1 agrees at 7 bases. The CDR3 covers 15 residues. After removal of 5 bases from V and 5 bases from J, the junction contained 11 bases not matched to a gene. Germline V lookup: CDR1 SGHAT, CDR2 FQNNGV. In DNA, the CDR3 is TGTGCCAGCAGCAACAGACAGGGCCCGGTTGAGACCCAGTACTTC. Residues: CASSNRQGPVETQYF.

The CDR3 DNA sequence: TGCGCCAGCAGTTTTGGGGGACTAGCGGGAGTTCTACGCACAGATACGCAGTATTTT. As protein: CASSFGGLAGVLRTDTQYF. This rearrangement joins TRBV5-1 to TRBJ2-3; TRBD2 aligns across 14 bases. CDR3 length: 19 residues. Germline V gene lookup returns CDR1 SGHRS and CDR2 YFSETQ. The J segment lost 1 base and the V segment lost 5 bases, leaving 12 bases of the junction unmatched.

CDR3 amino acids: CASRDPGQRYGYTF. The CDR3 nucleotides read TGTGCCAGCAGGGATCCGGGACAGAGGTATGGCTACACCTTC. The chain uses TRBV6-5 and TRBJ1-2; TRBD1 matches 7 bases. This CDR3 is 14 amino acids long. The V gene end was trimmed by 6 bases and the J gene end by 5 bases; junction bases not matched to a gene: 9. CDR1 and CDR2 (germline): MNHEY, SVGAGI.

The chain uses TRBV2 and TRBJ2-1, with TRBD2 matching over 8 bases. With 6 bases clipped from V and 0 bases from J, the junction kept 7 bases outside the gene matches. The CDR3 has 16 amino acids. Germline loops: CDR1 SNHLY, CDR2 FYNNEI. For the CDR3, the DNA is TGTGCCAGCAGGTCCCCGGGAGGGAGCTCCTACAATGAGCAGTTCTTC. Protein: CASRSPGGSSYNEQFF.

The chain carries TRBV28 and TRBJ1-1; 7 bases line up with TRBD1. CDR1 MDHEN and CDR2 SYDVKM come from the germline V gene. The V segment lost 6 bases and the J segment 1 base; nucleotides outside the gene matches: 11. This CDR3 spans 16 amino acids. DNA for the CDR3: TGTGCCAGCAGCTCTCCTACAGGGGCACCGAACACTGAAGCTTTCTTT. It specifies CASSSPTGAPNTEAFF.

The chain joins TRBV15 to TRBJ1-2; D uncertain. The V end lost 0 bases, the J end lost 2 bases, and 7 bases lay between the germline ends. The CDR3 is 14 residues long. Germline CDR1 and CDR2: LNHNV and YYDKDF (reference sequence). The CDR3 DNA follows: TGTGCCACCAGCAGAGACAGGTTGAACTATGGCTACACCTTC. Translating gives CATSRDRLNYGYTF.

This chain uses TRBV5-1 with TRBJ2-7; 7 bases match TRBD2. The J segment lost 6 bases and the V segment lost 0 bases, leaving 6 bases of the junction unmatched. The CDR3 is made up of 14 amino acids. Germline V gene sequence: CDR1 SGHRS, CDR2 YFSETQ. In nucleotides, the CDR3 is TGCGCCAGCAGCTTGGATGCGGGAGTAAGCGAGCAGTACTTC. This codes for CASSLDAGVSEQYF.